The clone carrying this T cell receptor beta chain appeared a single time. Its specificity is unknown. The data were taken from a study of cytomegalovirus exposure and HLA in healthy donors. At the level of the study: The approximately 670 first-cohort repertoires shared a platform with the roughly 130 validation repertoires, as reported in a later analysis. General study points: Most TCR sequences showed up rarely, but some public TCRs showed up in many donors. A list of around 150 TCR beta chains associated with cytomegalovirus was given. A later analysis found first-cohort TCR clusters tended to co-occur in the 120 or so validation repertoires.

TCRdb's table, derived via immunoSEQ multiplex PCR, lists solely in-frame clones and lacks some. This sample has some 200,000 clones, with around nine tenths found just once. Input material: PBMCs. This receptor was taken from a man aged 25-45 years in good health and CMV-seropositive.

Here the CDR3 DNA reads TGTGCCAGCAGCCCAAGTTCGGGACTAGCCTACAATGAGCAGTTCTTC. This translates into CASSPSSGLAYNEQFF. The rearrangement links TRBV7-2 to TRBJ2-1; 8 bases map to TRBD2. The V gene's germline CDR1 is SGHTA and CDR2 FQGNSA. The CDR3 spans 16 residues. J was trimmed by 2 bases and V by 5 bases; bases with no gene match: 8.